The rows below give T cell receptor beta chains drawn from one sample of a study of T cell repertoires in cytomegalovirus infection. TCRdb ran MiXCR on the reads and lists one entry per CDR3 protein. There are about 530,000 distinct CDR3 sequences in the sample; roughly 29% occur only once, and less than 15% lies in the top ten. The sample consisted of PBMCs. These receptors originate from a human donor in good health (CMV status not recorded). Some clones in this sample may be carry-over from other donors' samples. Each CDR3 is given with its conserved first and last residue. A D gene is named only where the DNA matches it firmly.

D	V	J	CDR3
TRBD2	TRBV12-5	TRBJ2-3	CASAPSGGRTDTQCF
-	TRBV18	TRBJ1-5	CASSPQEDRPQHF
TRBD2	TRBV7-2	TRBJ2-1	CASRAGGRRGGSEQFF
-	TRBV7-9	TRBJ1-2	CPSSPETVNYGYTF
TRBD2	TRBV27	TRBJ2-1	CASSLLAGWLNEQFF
-	TRBV5-1	TRBJ2-7	CASSFDFGTYEQYF
-	TRBV7-9	TRBJ1-5	CASTPWGSNQPQHF
-	TRBV12-3/TRBV12-4	TRBJ2-7	CASGRQAYEQYF
-	TRBV28	TRBJ2-7	CASSLDSLGEQYF
-	TRBV28	TRBJ2-7	CASRRASYEQYF
TRBD2	TRBV19	TRBJ2-3	CASSEGGAGGADTQYF
-	TRBV2	TRBJ1-2	CASSTGSSYGYTF
TRBD2	TRBV5-1	TRBJ2-5	CASSLAGAGEETQYF
TRBD2	TRBV7-2	TRBJ2-1	CASSYESGRVNEQFF
-	TRBV19	TRBJ2-1	CAGSLGGGNHEQFF
TRBD1	TRBV10-1	TRBJ2-1	CASSPTTGLRNEQFF
TRBD1	TRBV7-8	TRBJ1-4	CASSPLTGFREKLFF
TRBD2	TRBV4-3	TRBJ2-3	CASSQEGLAETLDTQYF
TRBD1	TRBV5-4	TRBJ1-1	CASSLTPGDRGIGTEAFF
TRBD2	TRBV20-1	TRBJ2-1	CSARLAESYNEQFF
-	TRBV7-2	TRBJ1-3	CASSLGSGTGSMTGNTIYF
TRBD1	TRBV7-2	TRBJ1-4	CASSLFLQGATNEKLFF
TRBD1	TRBV24-1	TRBJ1-2	CATSDGGQSYYGYTF
TRBD2	TRBV6-4	TRBJ2-3	CASTPSAGGPDTQYF
-	TRBV4-3	TRBJ2-1	CASSQEIRNNEQFF
TRBD2	TRBV29-1	TRBJ2-3	CSVERAGGPTDTQYF
-	TRBV7-2	TRBJ2-1	CASSLRALEQFF
-	TRBV2	TRBJ2-1	CASSESGPSYNEQFF
TRBD2	TRBV7-8	TRBJ2-3	CASSFREGPPDTQYF
-	TRBV20-1	TRBJ2-1	CSARGVLANEQFF
-	TRBV18	TRBJ1-1	CASSRLTGSQEAFF
TRBD1	TRBV19	TRBJ1-4	CASSPRGQDEKLFF
-	TRBV10-3	TRBJ2-7	CAISDSNFPYEQYF
TRBD2	TRBV28	TRBJ2-1	CATNGGGSGNEQFF
-	TRBV5-1	TRBJ1-1	CASQLYMGTEAFF
-	TRBV19	TRBJ2-3	CASSIAPPGADTQYF
TRBD1	TRBV6-8	TRBJ1-5	CASSRLGTGGDQPQHF
-	TRBV6-6	TRBJ2-5	CASRLAGLETQYF
-	TRBV7-2	TRBJ2-3	CASSPPRGSNPTDTQYF
TRBD2	TRBV19	TRBJ2-4	CASSIDGAGGAKNIQYF
-	TRBV6-2/TRBV6-3	TRBJ2-5	CASSYSGFGGQETQYF
-	TRBV6-2/TRBV6-3	TRBJ2-3	CASSQEPPGNTDTQYF
TRBD2	TRBV6-2/TRBV6-3	TRBJ2-5	CASSYSPGTSGSWGTQYF
-	TRBV7-2	TRBJ1-4	CASSPGLRQGEKLFF
TRBD2	TRBV7-9	TRBJ2-3	CASSPPRTSRSTDTQYF
-	TRBV2	TRBJ1-2	CASSEIRGALNYGYTF
-	TRBV29-1	TRBJ1-1	CSVVLDTIDTEAFF
-	TRBV19	TRBJ2-2	CASSPQLRVPGELFF
-	TRBV29-1	TRBJ2-5	CSGGIGRMGVQETQYF
-	TRBV7-2	TRBJ2-3	CASRAGGQSGRSDTQYF
-	TRBV6-5	TRBJ2-3	CASERAGLAKDTQYF
-	TRBV19	TRBJ1-2	CASSDRLYSDYGYTF
-	TRBV7-6	TRBJ2-5	CASSLDYGRQETQYF
-	TRBV27	TRBJ2-6	CASSFQGTGANVLTF
-	TRBV6-2/TRBV6-3	TRBJ2-1	CASSPGGLSEQFF
-	TRBV11-3	TRBJ1-4	CASTDSRGIATNEKLFF
-	TRBV7-2	TRBJ2-1	CASSLAVGEEQFF
TRBD1	TRBV7-9	TRBJ1-6	CASSLGQGLDSPLHF
TRBD1	TRBV6-2/TRBV6-3	TRBJ2-7	CASRDRGDEQYF